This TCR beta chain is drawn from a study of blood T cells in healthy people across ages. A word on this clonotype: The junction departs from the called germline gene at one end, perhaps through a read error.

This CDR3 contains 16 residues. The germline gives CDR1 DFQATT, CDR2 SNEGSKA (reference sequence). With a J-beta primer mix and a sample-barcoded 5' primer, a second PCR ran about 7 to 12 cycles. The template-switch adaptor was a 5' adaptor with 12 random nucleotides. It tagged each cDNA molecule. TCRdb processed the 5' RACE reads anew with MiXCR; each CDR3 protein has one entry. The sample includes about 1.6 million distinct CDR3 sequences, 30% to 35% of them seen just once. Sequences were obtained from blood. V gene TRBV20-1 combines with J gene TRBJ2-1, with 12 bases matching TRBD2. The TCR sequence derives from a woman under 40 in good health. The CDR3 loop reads CSASPLAGGPYNGQFF. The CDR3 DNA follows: TGCAGTGCTAGCCCCCTAGCGGGAGGGCCCTACAATGGGCAGTTCTTC.